Sequencing of this TCR beta chain was carried out in a study of blood T cells in healthy people across ages. The use of a sample-barcoded 5' primer and a J-beta primer mix characterized a second PCR of roughly 6 to 11 cycles. TCRdb reanalysed the 5' RACE reads using MiXCR and keeps one entry per CDR3 protein. The data contain about 1 million distinct CDR3 sequences, over 35% of them seen just once; the ten biggest clones take up approximately 17%. CDR3 size: 15 residues. Looked up from germline, CDR1 is DFQATT and CDR2 is SNEGSKA (reference sequence). The chain joins TRBV20-1 to TRBJ2-4, with TRBD2 matching 16 bases. Judging by the DNA end, TRBJ2-7 fits better; the J call may be wrong. The sample consisted of blood. This sequence originates from a woman in her fifties or sixties in good health. The CDR3 DNA is TGCAGTGCTACCGGGACTAGCGGGAGGGCCCACGAGCAGTACTTC. Translating gives CSATGTSGRAHEQYF.